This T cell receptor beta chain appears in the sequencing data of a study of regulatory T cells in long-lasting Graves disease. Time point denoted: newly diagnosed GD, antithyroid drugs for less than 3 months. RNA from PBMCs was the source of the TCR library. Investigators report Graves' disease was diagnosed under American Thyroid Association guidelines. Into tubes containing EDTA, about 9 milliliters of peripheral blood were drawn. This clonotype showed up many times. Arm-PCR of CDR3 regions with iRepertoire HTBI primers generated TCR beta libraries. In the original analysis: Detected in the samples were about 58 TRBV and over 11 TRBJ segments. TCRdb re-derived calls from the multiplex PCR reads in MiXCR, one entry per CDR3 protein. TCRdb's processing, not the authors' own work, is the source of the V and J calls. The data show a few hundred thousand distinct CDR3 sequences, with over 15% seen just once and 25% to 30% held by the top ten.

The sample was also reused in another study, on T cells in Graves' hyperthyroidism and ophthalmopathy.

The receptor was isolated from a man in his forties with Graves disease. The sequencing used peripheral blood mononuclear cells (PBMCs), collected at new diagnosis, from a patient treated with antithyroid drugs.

For the CDR3, the DNA is TGTGCCAGCAGCGCCCGTGGTGGCAATCAGCCCCAGCATTTT. Translating gives CASSARGGNQPQHF. The rearrangement links TRBV2 to TRBJ1-5; D remains ambiguous. This CDR3 has 14 residues. With 6 bases removed from V and 2 bases from J, the gap between germline ends came to 11 bases. Germline CDR1 is SNHLY and CDR2 is FYNNEI.